This T cell receptor (beta chain) came from a study of shared clonotypes between healthy human individuals. The study's findings and limits: Generation probabilities of non-shared clonotypes were lower (relative to those shared by all four donors).

With regard to this clone: Its antigen is undetermined.

An approximately 220 ng quantity of DNA, some 30,000 T cell genomes, went into the sorted-subset replicate PCRs. Per the original data handling: Filtering of immunoSEQ junctional sequences could not match full-length read filtering. The method was immunoSEQ multiplex PCR; TCRdb's version includes in-frame clones alone and lacks a portion of them. From that table come the V and J calls and clone size; the DNA was used to work out D and trimming. The table shows 600,000 to 700,000 clones, with 55% to 85% occurring only once. All the donors were Caucasian adults who lived in Nashville, Tennessee. CDR1 is SGHRS, CDR2 YFSETQ, per germline. The CDR3 contains 15 residues. The V end lost 1 base, the J end lost 4 bases, and 11 bases lay between the germline ends.

This receptor was identified in a woman aged 25 to 45 in good health. Material: memory CD4+ T cells sorted from blood. The subset was: CD45RA-negative fraction. This rearrangement joins TRBV5-1 to TRBJ2-2; D remains ambiguous. In DNA, the CDR3 is TGCGCCAGCAGCTTGAGTTTGTCGGGCACCGGGGAGCTGTTTTTT. This sequence encodes CASSLSLSGTGELFF. Complete variable domain (other parts from reference TRBV5-1 and TRBJ2-2): KAGVTQTPRYLIKTRGQQVTLSCSPISGHRSVSWYQQTPGQGLQFLFEYFSETQRNKGNFPGRFSGRQFSNSRSEMNVSTLELGDSALYLCASSLSLSGTGELFFGEGSRLTVL.